This paragraph reports one T cell receptor (delta chain). The TCRdb protein comes from a much larger clone and disagrees with this DNA's translation at residue 12, likely due to a read error; the protein given here is derived from the DNA. This sample was taken from a study of gamma-delta T cells after stem cell transplantation. TCRdb reprocessed the RT-PCR reads using CATT. The sample has more than 2,500 delta-chain clones, 5% seen once. The CDR3 contains 14 residues. The germline V gene has CDR1 GEAIGNYY and CDR2 EKD. This receptor was taken from a human donor. It is not recorded whose cells these are; they may come from a transplant donor. V and J are TRDV2 and TRDJ1; the match to TRDD3 covers 8 bases. The material sequenced was gamma-delta T cells. In DNA form, the CDR3 reads TGTGCCTGTGACATAATTGGGGGATCCGATAAACCCATCTTT. Its protein product is CACDIIGGSDKPIF.